This TCR beta chain was sequenced during a study of shared clonotypes between healthy human individuals. Study-wide context: The composition of the donors was two women and a few men aged 18 to 49. Used for every donor were three CD4 naive, three CD4 memory, two CD8 naive and one CD8 memory plate.

Many counts were recorded for this clone. Its specificity is not known. Study-wide points: Clonotype sharing across donors was expected to vary with sequencing depth.

The study separated CD4+ cells into CD45RA+ naive and CD45RA-negative memory subsets. Sequencing used immunoSEQ multiplex PCR; TCRdb keeps in-frame clones, though not all of them. This table has about 1 million clones, around 76% appearing once. The sequenced sample consisted of memory CD4+ T cells sorted from blood. Noted subset: CD45RA-negative fraction. This TCR was recovered from a man between 18 and 35 years old in good health.

DNA for the CDR3: TGCGCCAGCAGCCCGGGGGGTGAAGCTTTCTTT. Translated, it gives CASSPGGEAFF. This chain joins TRBV5-1 and TRBJ1-1; D is possibly TRBD1 (5 bases). V lost 4 bases, J lost 7 bases, and 8 bases lay in between. The CDR3 spans 11 residues. Germline-derived CDR1 and CDR2 are SGHRS and YFSETQ.